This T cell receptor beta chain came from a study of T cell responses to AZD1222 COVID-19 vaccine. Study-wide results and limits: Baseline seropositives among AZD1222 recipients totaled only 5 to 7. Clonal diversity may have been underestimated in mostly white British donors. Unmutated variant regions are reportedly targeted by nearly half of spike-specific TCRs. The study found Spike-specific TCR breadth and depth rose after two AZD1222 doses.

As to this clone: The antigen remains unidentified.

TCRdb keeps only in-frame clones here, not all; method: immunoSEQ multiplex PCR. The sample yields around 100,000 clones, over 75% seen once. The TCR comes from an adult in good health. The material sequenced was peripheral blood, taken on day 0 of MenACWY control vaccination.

Here the CDR3 reads CATRDVSEQYF. In nucleotides, the CDR3 is TGTGCCACCCGGGACGTGAGCGAGCAGTACTTC. The chain is built from TRBV19 and TRBJ2-7; D may match TRBD1 or TRBD2 (5 bases each). The V gene lost 10 bases and the J gene lost 6 bases, with 13 bases spanning the gap. CDR3 size: 11 residues. Germline V gene sequence: CDR1 LNHDA, CDR2 SQIVND (reference sequence).